This TCR beta chain was sequenced for a study of T cells after yellow fever vaccination. Background on the study: Those fractions that held only low numbers of cells were prepared using the SMART-Seq v4 Ultra Low Input RNA kit. Study conclusions and caveats: The study noted that FACS-sorted repertoires could contain abundant clonotypes contaminating from the bulk population. Most primary-vaccination clones recurred post-booster (about 96% CD4, around 86% CD8). It was the secondary response that reached its peak faster, day 5 versus 15, but it was weaker.

On this clonotype itself: Its antigen is not known.

TCRdb reprocessed the 5' RACE reads with MiXCR, giving one entry per CDR3 protein. The repertoire holds roughly 340,000 distinct CDR3 sequences, with approximately 3.9% as singletons. The CDR3 totals 13 residues. Trimming removed 5 bases from V and 5 bases from J, with 13 bases in between. V is TRBV12-3 or TRBV12-4 and J is TRBJ2-7, with D perhaps matching TRBD2 (5 bases). Specimen: PBMCs, collected 5 days after the yellow fever booster vaccination. This clonotype was sampled from a young man who received the YFV17D yellow fever vaccine. The CDR3 nucleotides are TGTGCCAGCAGTACCGGATCAGCGGACGAGCAGTACTTC. It translates to CASSTGSADEQYF.